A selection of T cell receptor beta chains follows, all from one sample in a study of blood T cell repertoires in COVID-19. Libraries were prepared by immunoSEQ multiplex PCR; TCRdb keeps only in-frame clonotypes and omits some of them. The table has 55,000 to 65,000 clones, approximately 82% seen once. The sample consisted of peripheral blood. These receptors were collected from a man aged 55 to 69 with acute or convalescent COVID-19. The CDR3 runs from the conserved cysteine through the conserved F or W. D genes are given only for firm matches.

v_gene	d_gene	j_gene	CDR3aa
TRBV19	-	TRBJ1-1	CASSSKDNSEAFF
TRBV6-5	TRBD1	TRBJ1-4	CASSPGQGWEKLFF
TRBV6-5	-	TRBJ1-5	CASSWRAAGQPQHF
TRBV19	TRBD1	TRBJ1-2	CASSIGGGQINYGYTF
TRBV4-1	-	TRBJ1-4	CASSQVGQGKLSDEKLFF
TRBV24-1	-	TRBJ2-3	CATSDLKGITDTQYF
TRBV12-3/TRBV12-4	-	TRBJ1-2	CASSLTVYYGYTF
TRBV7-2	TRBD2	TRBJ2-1	CASSLARGNEQFF
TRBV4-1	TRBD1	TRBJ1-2	CASSQVAGGSRTYNYGYTF
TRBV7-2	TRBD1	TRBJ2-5	CASSSQGDRAQYF
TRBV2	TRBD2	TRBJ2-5	CASSVLAGGETQYF
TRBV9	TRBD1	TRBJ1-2	CASSAFPDGGQGGGYTF
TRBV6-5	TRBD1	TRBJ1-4	CASADRVNEKLFF
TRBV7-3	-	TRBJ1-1	CASSLRANTEAFF
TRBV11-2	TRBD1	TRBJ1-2	CASSLGGTGHGYTF
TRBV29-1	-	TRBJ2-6	CSVEGGLSGANVLTF
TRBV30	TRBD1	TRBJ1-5	CAWSAGQINQPQHF